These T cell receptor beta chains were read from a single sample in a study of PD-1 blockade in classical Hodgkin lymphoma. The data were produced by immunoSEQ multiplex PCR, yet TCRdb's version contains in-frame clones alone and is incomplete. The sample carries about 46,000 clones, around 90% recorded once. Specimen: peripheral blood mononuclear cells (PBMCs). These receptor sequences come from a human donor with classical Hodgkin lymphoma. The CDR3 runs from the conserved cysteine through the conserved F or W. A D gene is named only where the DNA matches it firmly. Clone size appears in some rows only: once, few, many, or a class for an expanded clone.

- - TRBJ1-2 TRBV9 TGTGCCAGCAGCGTAGGGCCCCAGGGAGGCTACACCTTC CASSVGPQGGYTF
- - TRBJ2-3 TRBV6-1 TGTGCCGGAAGGGGGAATTTGGGTAGTCCAGCTACGCAGTATTTT CAGRGNLGSPATQYF
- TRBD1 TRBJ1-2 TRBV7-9 TGTGCCAGCAGCCGACGTCCTGACAGGGGGGCCTACTATGGCTACACCTTC CASSRRPDRGAYYGYTF
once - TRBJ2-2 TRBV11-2 TGTGCCAGCAGCTTAGATCGAGTCACCGGGGAGCTGTTTTTT CASSLDRVTGELFF
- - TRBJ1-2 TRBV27 TGTGCCAGCAGTTTGGGGCAGGGGTTTTATGGCTACACCTTC CASSLGQGFYGYTF
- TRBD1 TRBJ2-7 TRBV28 TGTGCCAGCAGTACTCAGACAGGGAGCTACGAGCAGTACTTC CASSTQTGSYEQYF
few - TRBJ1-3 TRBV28 TGTGCCAGCAGTTTAGGGGGAAGAGACACCATATATTTT CASSLGGRDTIYF
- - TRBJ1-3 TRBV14 TGTGCCAGCAGCCAAGGGGGTTCAGGAAACACCATATATTTT CASSQGGSGNTIYF
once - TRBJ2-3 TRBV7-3 TGTGCCAGCAGCTTGGCAGGGGGCACAGATACGCAGTATTTT CASSLAGGTDTQYF
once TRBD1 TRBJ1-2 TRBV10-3 TGTGCCATCAGTGAAGACAGGGTATATGGCTACACCTTC CAISEDRVYGYTF